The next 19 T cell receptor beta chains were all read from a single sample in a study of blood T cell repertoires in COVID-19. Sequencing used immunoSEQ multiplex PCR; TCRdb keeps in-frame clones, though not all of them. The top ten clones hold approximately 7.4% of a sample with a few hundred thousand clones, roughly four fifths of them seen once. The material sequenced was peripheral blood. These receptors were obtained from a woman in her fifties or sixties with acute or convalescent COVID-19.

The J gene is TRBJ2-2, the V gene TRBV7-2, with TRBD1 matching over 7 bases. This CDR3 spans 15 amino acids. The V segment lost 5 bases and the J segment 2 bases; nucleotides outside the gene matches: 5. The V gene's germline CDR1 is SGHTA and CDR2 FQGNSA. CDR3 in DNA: TGTGCCAGCAGCCCCGGGACAGCTAACACCGGGGAGCTGTTTTTT. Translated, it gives CASSPGTANTGELFF.

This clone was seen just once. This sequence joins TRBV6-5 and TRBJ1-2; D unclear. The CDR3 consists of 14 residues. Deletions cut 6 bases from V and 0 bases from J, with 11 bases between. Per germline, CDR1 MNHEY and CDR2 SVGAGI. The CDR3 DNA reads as TGTGCCAGCAGGGCTGCGGAACCTAACTATGGCTACACCTTC. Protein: CASRAAEPNYGYTF.

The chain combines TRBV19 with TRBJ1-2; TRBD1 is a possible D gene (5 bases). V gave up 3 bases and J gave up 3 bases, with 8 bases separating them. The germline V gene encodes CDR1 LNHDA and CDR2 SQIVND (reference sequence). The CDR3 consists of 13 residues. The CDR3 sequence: CASSIGADYGYTF. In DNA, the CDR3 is TGTGCCAGTAGTATTGGGGCGGACTATGGCTACACCTTC.

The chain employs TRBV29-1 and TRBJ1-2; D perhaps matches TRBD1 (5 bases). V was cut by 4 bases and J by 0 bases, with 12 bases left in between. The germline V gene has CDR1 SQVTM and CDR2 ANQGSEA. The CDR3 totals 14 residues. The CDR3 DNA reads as TGCAGCGTTGTACAGCCGGACACTAACTATGGCTACACCTTC. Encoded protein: CSVVQPDTNYGYTF.

The CDR3 is CASSTYGYEQYF. The CDR3 DNA reads as TGTGCCAGCAGTACCTACGGCTACGAGCAGTACTTC. The chain joins TRBV6-2 or TRBV6-3 to TRBJ2-7, with D unresolved. V was trimmed by 5 bases and J by 3 bases, leaving 8 bases between them. The CDR3 runs to 12 residues. Germline values: CDR1 MNHEY, CDR2 SVGEGT.

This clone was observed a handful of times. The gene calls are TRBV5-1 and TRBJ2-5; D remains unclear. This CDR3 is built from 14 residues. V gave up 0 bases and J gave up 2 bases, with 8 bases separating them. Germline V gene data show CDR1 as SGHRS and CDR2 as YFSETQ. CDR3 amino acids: CASSLVAMQETQYF. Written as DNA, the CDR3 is TGCGCCAGCAGCTTGGTGGCCATGCAAGAGACCCAGTACTTC.

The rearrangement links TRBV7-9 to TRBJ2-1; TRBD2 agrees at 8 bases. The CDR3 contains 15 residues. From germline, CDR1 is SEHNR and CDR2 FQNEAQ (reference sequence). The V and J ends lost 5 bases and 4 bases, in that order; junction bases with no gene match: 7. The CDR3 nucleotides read TGTGCCAGCAGCCTTTCAGGCGGGAGGTACAATGAGCAGTTCTTC. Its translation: CASSLSGGRYNEQFF.

CDR3 residues: CASSLSQGGNQPQHF. In DNA form, the CDR3 reads TGTGCCAGCAGTTTATCTCAGGGTGGGAATCAGCCCCAGCATTTT. This sequence joins TRBV27 and TRBJ1-5; TRBD1 is a possible D gene (5 bases). Trimming left V 0 bases short and J 4 bases short, with 10 bases between. The CDR3 spans 15 residues. Looked up from germline, CDR1 is MNHEY and CDR2 is SMNVEV (reference sequence).

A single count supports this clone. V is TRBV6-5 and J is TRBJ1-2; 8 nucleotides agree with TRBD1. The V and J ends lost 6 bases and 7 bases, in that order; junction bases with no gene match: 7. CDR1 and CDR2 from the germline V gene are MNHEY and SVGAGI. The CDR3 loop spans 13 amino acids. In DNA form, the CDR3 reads TGTGCCAGCAGCCTGGACAGGGCTGGTGGCTACACCTTC. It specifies CASSLDRAGGYTF.

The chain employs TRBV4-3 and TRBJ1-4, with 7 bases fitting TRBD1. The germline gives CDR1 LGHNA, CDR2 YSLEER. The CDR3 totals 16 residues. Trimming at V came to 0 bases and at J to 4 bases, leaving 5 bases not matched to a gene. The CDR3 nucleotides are TGCGCCAGCAGCCAAGATTGGGACAGCCTTAATGAAAAACTGTTTTTT. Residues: CASSQDWDSLNEKLFF.

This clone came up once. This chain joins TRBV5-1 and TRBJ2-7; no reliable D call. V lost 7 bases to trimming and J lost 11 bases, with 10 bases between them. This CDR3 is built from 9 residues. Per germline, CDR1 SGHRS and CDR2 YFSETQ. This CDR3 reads CASPSPEYF. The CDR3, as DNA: TGCGCCAGCCCCTCCCCTGAGTACTTC.

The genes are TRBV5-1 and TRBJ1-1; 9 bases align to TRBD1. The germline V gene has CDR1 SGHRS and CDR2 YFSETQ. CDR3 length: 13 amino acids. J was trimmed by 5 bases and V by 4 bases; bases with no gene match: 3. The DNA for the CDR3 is TGCGCCAGCAGCGGGACAGGGAAGACTGAAGCTTTCTTT. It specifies CASSGTGKTEAFF.

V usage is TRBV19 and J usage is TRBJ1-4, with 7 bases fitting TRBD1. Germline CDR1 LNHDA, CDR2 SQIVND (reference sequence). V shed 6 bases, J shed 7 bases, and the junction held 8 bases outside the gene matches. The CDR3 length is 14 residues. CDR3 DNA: TGTGCCAGTAGCACTGACAGGGCGGGTGAAAAACTGTTTTTT. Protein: CASSTDRAGEKLFF. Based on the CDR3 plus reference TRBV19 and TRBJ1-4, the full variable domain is DGGITQSPKYLFRKEGQNVTLSCEQNLNHDAMYWYRQDPGQGLRLIYYSQIVNDFQKGDIAEGYSVSREKKESFPLTVTSAQKNPTAFYLCASSTDRAGEKLFFGSGTQLSVL.

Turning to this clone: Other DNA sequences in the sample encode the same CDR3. For the CDR3, the DNA is TGTGCCAGCAGTTCGGGACAGGGGGCTTACGAGCAGTACTTC. Amino acids: CASSSGQGAYEQYF. The genes are TRBV28 and TRBJ2-7; 12 bases are shared with TRBD1. Germline trimming cut 4 bases from V and 4 bases from J; bases unmatched to any gene: 2. This CDR3 region has 14 residues. Germline V CDR1 and CDR2: MDHEN, SYDVKM. Complete variable domain (other parts from reference TRBV28 and TRBJ2-7): DVKVTQSSRYLVKRTGEKVFLECVQDMDHENMFWYRQDPGLGLRLIYFSYDVKMKEKGDIPEGYSVSREKKERFSLILESASTNQTSMYLCASSSGQGAYEQYFGPGTRLTVT.

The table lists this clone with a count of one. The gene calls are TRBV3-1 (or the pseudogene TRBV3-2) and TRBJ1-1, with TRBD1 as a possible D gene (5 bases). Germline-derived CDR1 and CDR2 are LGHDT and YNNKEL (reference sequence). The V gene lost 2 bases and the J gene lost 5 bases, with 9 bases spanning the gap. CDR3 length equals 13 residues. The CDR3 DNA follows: TGTGCCAGCAGCCAATCAGGGTGGACTGAAGCTTTCTTT. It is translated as CASSQSGWTEAFF.

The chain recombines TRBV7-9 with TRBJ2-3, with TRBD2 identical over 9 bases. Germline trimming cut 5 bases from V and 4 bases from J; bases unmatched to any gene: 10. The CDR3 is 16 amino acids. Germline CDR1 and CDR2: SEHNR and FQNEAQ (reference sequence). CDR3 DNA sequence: TGTGCCAGCAGCCTCGGGAGAGCGGGGGGCCCAGATACGCAGTATTTT. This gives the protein CASSLGRAGGPDTQYF.

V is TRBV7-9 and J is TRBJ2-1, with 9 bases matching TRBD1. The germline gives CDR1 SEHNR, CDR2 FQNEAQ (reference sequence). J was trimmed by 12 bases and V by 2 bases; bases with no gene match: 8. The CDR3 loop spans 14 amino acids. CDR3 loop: CASSLTGTGIGQFF. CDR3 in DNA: TGTGCCAGCAGCTTAACCGGGACAGGGATCGGGCAGTTCTTC.

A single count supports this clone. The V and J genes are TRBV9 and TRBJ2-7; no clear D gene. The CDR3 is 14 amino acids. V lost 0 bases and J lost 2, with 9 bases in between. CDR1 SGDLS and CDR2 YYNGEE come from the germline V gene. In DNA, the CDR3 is TGTGCCAGCAGCGTAGAACCGGAGCCCTACGAGCAGTACTTC. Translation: CASSVEPEPYEQYF. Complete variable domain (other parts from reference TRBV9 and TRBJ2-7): DSGVTQTPKHLITATGQRVTLRCSPRSGDLSVYWYQQSLDQGLQFLIQYYNGEERAKGNILERFSAQQFPDLHSELNLSSLELGDSALYFCASSVEPEPYEQYFGPGTRLTVT.

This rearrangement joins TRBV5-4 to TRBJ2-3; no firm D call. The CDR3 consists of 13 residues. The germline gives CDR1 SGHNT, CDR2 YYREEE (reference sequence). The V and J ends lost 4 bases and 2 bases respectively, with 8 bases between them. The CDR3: CASSLQLTDTQYF. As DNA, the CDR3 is TGTGCCAGCAGCCTACAGCTCACAGATACGCAGTATTTT.